These 21 T cell receptor beta chains came from one sample sequenced in a study of blood T cell repertoires in COVID-19. Profiled with immunoSEQ multiplex PCR; TCRdb holds only in-frame clones, not every one. The data show approximately 200,000 clones, with more than 75% seen just once and less than 7% held by the top ten. Sequences were obtained from peripheral blood. The receptors derive from a woman in her forties with COVID-19, enrolled during active disease.

CDR3 coding DNA: TGCGCCAGCAGCTTGGATGGAGCGGGAGGGCCTACTGAGCAGTTCTTC. Encoded protein: CASSLDGAGGPTEQFF. The rearrangement joins TRBV5-1 to TRBJ2-1; 10 bases match TRBD2. Germline V CDR1 and CDR2: SGHRS, YFSETQ. J was trimmed by 9 bases and V by 0 bases; bases with no gene match: 9. This CDR3 is 16 amino acids long. The full variable domain, its missing parts supplied by reference TRBV5-1 and TRBJ2-1, is KAGVTQTPRYLIKTRGQQVTLSCSPISGHRSVSWYQQTPGQGLQFLFEYFSETQRNKGNFPGRFSGRQFSNSRSEMNVSTLELGDSALYLCASSLDGAGGPTEQFFGPGTRLTVL.

The CDR3 DNA reads TGTGCCAGTAGTGAAACAGGGGCGAGAGGGGCCAACGTCCTGACTTTC. Amino acids: CASSETGARGANVLTF. This chain joins TRBV19 and TRBJ2-6; 7 bases are a match to TRBD1. Germline CDR1 LNHDA, CDR2 SQIVND (reference sequence). The trim removed 5 bases at V and 4 bases at J, leaving 8 bases unmatched. The CDR3 spans 16 residues.

Comment on this clone: This sample includes further DNA sequences coding for the same CDR3. The V call is TRBV10-3, the J call TRBJ2-7; the match to TRBD1 covers 7 bases. Germline V gene data show CDR1 as ENHRY and CDR2 as SYGVKD. V dropped 2 bases and J dropped 1; count of bases not matched to a gene: 2. The CDR3 length is 14 residues. The CDR3 DNA is TGTGCCATCAGTGAGGACAGGGAATCCTACGAGCAGTACTTC. This sequence encodes CAISEDRESYEQYF.

The chain carries TRBV7-9 and TRBJ1-6, with D unclear. This CDR3 has 14 amino acids. Germline loops: CDR1 SEHNR, CDR2 FQNEAQ (reference sequence). Trimming left V 7 bases short and J 5 bases short, with 12 bases between. The CDR3 sequence: CASNARANNSPLHF. The CDR3 region has the DNA TGTGCCAGCAACGCGCGGGCCAATAATTCACCCCTCCACTTT.

The chain employs TRBV6-2 or TRBV6-3 and TRBJ2-1; 10 bases align to TRBD2. The germline V gene encodes CDR1 MNHEY and CDR2 SVGEGT. The length of the CDR3 is 12 residues. Trimming took 5 bases from V and 8 from J; bases not matched to a gene: 0. CDR3 nucleotides: TGTGCCAGCAGTGGACTAGCGGATGAGCAGTTCTTC. The encoded protein is CASSGLADEQFF.

The rearrangement links TRBV6-2 or TRBV6-3 to TRBJ2-7; 7 bases fit TRBD1. With 6 bases clipped from V and 6 bases from J, the junction kept 5 bases outside the gene matches. The CDR3 is 12 amino acids. Germline V lookup: CDR1 MNHEY, CDR2 SVGEGT. CDR3 DNA: TGTGCCAGCAGCCAGGACAGGTTCGAGCAGTACTTC. Its translation: CASSQDRFEQYF.

This clone turned up a few times. The rearrangement uses TRBV9 and TRBJ2-4; 9 bases match TRBD2. The CDR3 covers 16 residues. Germline CDR1 SGDLS, CDR2 YYNGEE. After removal of 4 bases from V and 0 bases from J, the junction contained 5 bases not matched to a gene. In DNA form, the CDR3 reads TGTGCCAGCAGCCCTCTAGCGGGGCTAGCCAAAAACATTCAGTACTTC. Protein product: CASSPLAGLAKNIQYF.

This clone has more than one count but fewer than ten. The gene calls are TRBV2 and TRBJ2-7; D is unclear. The CDR3 consists of 12 residues. Trimming stripped 8 bases from V and 0 bases from J, with 8 bases between. Germline V gene lookup returns CDR1 SNHLY and CDR2 FYNNEI. The CDR3 coding sequence is TGTGCCAGCCAGGTCCACTCCTACGAGCAGTACTTC. Translating it yields CASQVHSYEQYF.

The genes are TRBV18 and TRBJ2-5, with D possibly TRBD2 on 5 matching bases. Germline loops: CDR1 KGHSH, CDR2 LQKENI. CDR3 length: 16 residues. Trimming took off 8 bases at V and 4 bases at J, with 23 bases between the two ends. CDR3 sequence: CASPPAATEAGETQYF. In nucleotides, the CDR3 is TGTGCCAGCCCCCCCGCAGCGACGGAGGCGGGAGAGACCCAGTACTTC.

This sequence joins TRBV6-2 or TRBV6-3 and TRBJ2-7, with D tentatively TRBD2 (7 bases). The V gene lost 0 bases and the J gene lost 4 bases, with 19 bases spanning the gap. CDR1 and CDR2 from the germline V gene are MNHEY and SVGEGT. This CDR3 is 17 amino acids long. In DNA, the CDR3 is TGTGCCAGCAGTTACTCGAATCGGGGGGCGTTTCGGTACGAGCAGTACTTC. This encodes CASSYSNRGAFRYEQYF.

The genes are TRBV30 and TRBJ2-2, with TRBD2 matching over 11 bases. The CDR3 is 15 amino acids. The junction had 6 bases not matched to a gene; V was cut back by 2 bases and J by 7 bases. Germline CDR1 GTSNPN, CDR2 SVGIG (reference sequence). CDR3: CAWSRLAGGSGELFF. CDR3 in DNA: TGTGCCTGGAGTCGTCTAGCGGGGGGTAGCGGGGAGCTGTTTTTT.

The chain links TRBV7-2 to TRBJ2-1; 9 nucleotides align to TRBD2. The CDR3 consists of 15 residues. Per germline, CDR1 SGHTA and CDR2 FQGNSA. The V and J ends lost 1 base and 6 bases, in that order; junction bases with no gene match: 4. The CDR3 region has the DNA TGTGCCAGCAGCTTAGTTTTAGCGGGGGTCAATGAGCAGTTCTTC. It specifies CASSLVLAGVNEQFF.

This rearrangement joins TRBV3-1 (or the pseudogene TRBV3-2) to TRBJ1-1; 9 bases line up with TRBD1. With V trimmed by 4 bases and J by 5 bases, 17 bases remained unmatched. This CDR3 region has 18 residues. CDR1 LGHDT and CDR2 YNNKEL come from the germline V gene (reference sequence). Here the CDR3 DNA reads TGTGCCAGCAGCCGGCAGGTTGCCTGGGACAGGGATGGGACTGAAGCTTTCTTT. It yields the protein CASSRQVAWDRDGTEAFF.

This sequence joins TRBV7-2 and TRBJ2-3; 12 positions match TRBD2. Germline loops: CDR1 SGHTA, CDR2 FQGNSA. With V trimmed by 10 bases and J by 2 bases, 4 bases remained unmatched. This CDR3 has 14 amino acids. DNA for the CDR3: TGTGCCAACGGACTAGCGGGGCCCACAGATACGCAGTATTTT. This translates into CANGLAGPTDTQYF.

The chain links TRBV5-4 to TRBJ2-1, with TRBD2 matching over 8 bases. V lost 0 bases to trimming and J lost 2 bases; unmatched junction nucleotides: 10. The CDR3 runs 18 residues. CDR1 is SGHNT and CDR2 is YYREEE in the germline V gene (reference sequence). DNA for the CDR3: TGTGCCAGCAGCTTGGACCCTAGCGGGCCAATCACCTACAATGAGCAGTTCTTC. As protein: CASSLDPSGPITYNEQFF.

The chain uses TRBV7-7 and TRBJ2-1, with 8 positions matching TRBD1. Germline V gives CDR1 SSHAT, CDR2 FNYEAQ (reference sequence). Trimming at V came to 5 bases and at J to 10 bases, leaving 7 bases not matched to a gene. The CDR3 has 13 residues. Written as DNA, the CDR3 is TGTGCCAGCAGCCCCGGGACAGGTGGGGAGCAGTTCTTC. It translates to CASSPGTGGEQFF.

The chain employs TRBV15 and TRBJ2-5; D remains ambiguous. The V gene lost 0 bases and the J gene lost 5 bases, with 10 bases spanning the gap. Germline lookup yields CDR1 LNHNV and CDR2 YYDKDF (reference sequence). This CDR3 comprises 14 residues. The CDR3 loop reads CATSRDFSRETQYF. CDR3 nucleotides: TGTGCCACCAGCAGAGATTTTAGCCGGGAGACCCAGTACTTC.

The J gene is TRBJ1-4, the V gene TRBV3-1 (or the pseudogene TRBV3-2); unclear D gene. V was clipped by 5 bases and J by 4 bases, with 8 bases between them. The CDR3 contains 13 residues. Germline V gene lookup returns CDR1 LGHDT and CDR2 YNNKEL (reference sequence). CDR3 loop: CASSFKSNEKLFF. CDR3 coding DNA: TGTGCCAGCAGCTTTAAGAGTAATGAAAAACTGTTTTTT.

The V call is TRBV4-1, the J call TRBJ1-3; no clear D gene. Germline CDR1 MGHRA, CDR2 YSYEKL. V shed 0 bases and J shed 0 bases, with 12 bases lying between them. The CDR3 contains 17 residues. CDR3: CASSQDPSSFSGNTIYF. CDR3 in DNA: TGCGCCAGCAGCCAAGATCCGTCTTCCTTCTCTGGAAACACCATATATTTT.

The CDR3 here is CASSPSDRSLYGYTF. The CDR3 region has the DNA TGTGCCAGCTCACCTTCAGACAGAAGCCTCTATGGCTACACCTTC. J is TRBJ1-2 and V is TRBV18; a weak D match, TRBD1 (5 bases). CDR3 size: 15 residues. V lost 3 bases and J 4 bases, leaving 15 bases between the germline ends. Germline V CDR1 and CDR2: KGHSH, LQKENI.

This clone was recorded at least ten times. Written as DNA, the CDR3 is TGTGCCAGCAGCAAGGGGACAGGGGAAGGCAATCAGCCCCAGCATTTT. It is translated as CASSKGTGEGNQPQHF. The V and J genes are TRBV7-9 and TRBJ1-5, with TRBD1 matching over 10 bases. The V and J ends lost 5 bases and 2 bases, in that order; junction bases with no gene match: 6. Germline V gives CDR1 SEHNR, CDR2 FQNEAQ (reference sequence). The CDR3 loop spans 16 amino acids.